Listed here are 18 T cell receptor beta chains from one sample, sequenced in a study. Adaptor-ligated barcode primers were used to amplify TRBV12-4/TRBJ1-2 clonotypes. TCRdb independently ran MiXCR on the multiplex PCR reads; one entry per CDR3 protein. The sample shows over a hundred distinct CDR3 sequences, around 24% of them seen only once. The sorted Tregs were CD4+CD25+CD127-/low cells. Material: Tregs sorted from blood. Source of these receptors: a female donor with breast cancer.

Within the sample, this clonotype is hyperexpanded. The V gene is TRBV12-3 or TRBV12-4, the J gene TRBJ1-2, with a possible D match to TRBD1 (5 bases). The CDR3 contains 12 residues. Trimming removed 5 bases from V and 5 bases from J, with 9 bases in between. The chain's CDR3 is CASSRDRYGYTF. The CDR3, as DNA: TGTGCCAGCAGTCGGGACCGATATGGCTACACCTTC.

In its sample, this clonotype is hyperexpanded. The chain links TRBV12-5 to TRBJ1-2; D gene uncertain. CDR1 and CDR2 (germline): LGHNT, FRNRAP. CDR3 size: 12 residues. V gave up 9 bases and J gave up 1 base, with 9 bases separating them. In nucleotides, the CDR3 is TGTGCTAGCGCATCAAGTAACTATGGCTACACCTTC. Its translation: CASASSNYGYTF.

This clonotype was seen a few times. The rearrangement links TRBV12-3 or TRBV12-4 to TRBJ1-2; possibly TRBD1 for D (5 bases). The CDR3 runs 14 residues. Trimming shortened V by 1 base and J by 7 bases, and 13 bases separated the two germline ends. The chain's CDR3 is CASSLVQGNGGYTF. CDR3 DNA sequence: TGTGCCAGCAGTTTAGTGCAGGGCAACGGTGGCTACACCTTC.

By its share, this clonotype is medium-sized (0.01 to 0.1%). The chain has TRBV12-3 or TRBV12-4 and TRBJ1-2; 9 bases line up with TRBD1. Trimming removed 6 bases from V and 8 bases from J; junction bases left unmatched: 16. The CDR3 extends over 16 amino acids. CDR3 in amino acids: CASSRNGQGTAIGYTF. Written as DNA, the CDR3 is TGTGCCAGCAGCCGGAATGGACAGGGGACCGCTATAGGCTACACCTTC.

In nucleotides, the CDR3 is TGTGCCAGCAGTTTAGCGCACAGGGAAGATGGCTACACCTTC. Amino acids: CASSLAHREDGYTF. This chain joins TRBV12-3 or TRBV12-4 and TRBJ1-2; D is perhaps TRBD1 (6 bases). CDR3 size: 14 residues. Trimming stripped 0 bases from V and 6 bases from J, with 11 bases between.

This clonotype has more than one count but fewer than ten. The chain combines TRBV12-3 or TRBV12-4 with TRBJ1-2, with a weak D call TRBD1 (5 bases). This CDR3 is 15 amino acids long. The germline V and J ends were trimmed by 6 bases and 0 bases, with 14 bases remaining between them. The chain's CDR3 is CASSWQGDPNYGYTF. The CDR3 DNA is TGTGCCAGCAGCTGGCAGGGAGACCCTAACTATGGCTACACCTTC.

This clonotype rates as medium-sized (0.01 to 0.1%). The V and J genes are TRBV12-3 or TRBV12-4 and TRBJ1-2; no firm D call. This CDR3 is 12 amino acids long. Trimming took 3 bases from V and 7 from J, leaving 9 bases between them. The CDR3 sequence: CASSLGGIGYTF. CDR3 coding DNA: TGTGCCAGCAGTTTGGGCGGAATTGGCTACACCTTC.

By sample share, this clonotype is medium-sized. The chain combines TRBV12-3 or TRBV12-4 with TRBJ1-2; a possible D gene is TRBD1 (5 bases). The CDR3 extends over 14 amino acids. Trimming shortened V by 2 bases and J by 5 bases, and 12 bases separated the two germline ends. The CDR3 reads CASSLFEGQYGYTF. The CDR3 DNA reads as TGTGCCAGCAGTTTATTTGAGGGGCAGTATGGCTACACCTTC.

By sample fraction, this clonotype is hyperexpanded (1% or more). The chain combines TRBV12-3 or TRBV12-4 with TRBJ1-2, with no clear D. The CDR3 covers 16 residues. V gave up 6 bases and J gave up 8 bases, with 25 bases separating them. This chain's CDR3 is CASSQSRTGVEGGYTF. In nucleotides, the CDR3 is TGTGCCAGCAGCCAATCCAGGACCGGGGTCGAGGGAGGCTACACCTTC.

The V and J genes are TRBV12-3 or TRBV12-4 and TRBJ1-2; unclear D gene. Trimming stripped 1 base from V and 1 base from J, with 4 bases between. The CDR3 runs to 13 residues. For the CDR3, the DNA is TGTGCCAGCAGTTTAGGAGATAACTATGGCTACACCTTC. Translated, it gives CASSLGDNYGYTF.

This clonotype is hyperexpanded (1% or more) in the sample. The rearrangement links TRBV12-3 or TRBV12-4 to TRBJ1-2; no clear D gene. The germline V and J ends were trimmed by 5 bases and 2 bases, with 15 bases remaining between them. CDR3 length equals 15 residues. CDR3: CASSLDWTDNYGYTF. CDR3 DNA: TGTGCCAGCAGTCTAGACTGGACGGACAACTATGGCTACACCTTC.

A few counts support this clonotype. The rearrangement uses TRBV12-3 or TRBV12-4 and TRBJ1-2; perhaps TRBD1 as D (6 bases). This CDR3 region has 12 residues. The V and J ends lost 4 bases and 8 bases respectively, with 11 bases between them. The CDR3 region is CASSSDRLGYTF. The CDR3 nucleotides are TGTGCCAGCAGTTCTGACAGGTTGGGCTACACCTTC.

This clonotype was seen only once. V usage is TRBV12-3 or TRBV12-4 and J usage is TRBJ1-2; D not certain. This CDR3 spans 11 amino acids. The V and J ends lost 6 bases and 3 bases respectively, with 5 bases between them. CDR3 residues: CASRAYYGYTF. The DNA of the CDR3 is TGTGCCAGCAGGGCGTACTATGGCTACACCTTC.

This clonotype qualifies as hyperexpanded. This CDR3 reads CASSLTGAYGYTF. DNA for the CDR3: TGTGCCAGCAGTTTAACAGGGGCCTATGGCTACACCTTC. The rearrangement joins TRBV12-3 or TRBV12-4 to TRBJ1-2, with 7 bases lining up with TRBD1. J was trimmed by 4 bases and V by 2 bases; bases with no gene match: 1. The CDR3 has 13 amino acids.

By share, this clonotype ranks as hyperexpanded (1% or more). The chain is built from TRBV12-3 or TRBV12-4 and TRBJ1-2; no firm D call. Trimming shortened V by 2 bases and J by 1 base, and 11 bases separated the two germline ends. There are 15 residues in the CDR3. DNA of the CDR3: TGTGCCAGCAGTTTACCCCACAGCTTTAACTATGGCTACACCTTC. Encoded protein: CASSLPHSFNYGYTF.

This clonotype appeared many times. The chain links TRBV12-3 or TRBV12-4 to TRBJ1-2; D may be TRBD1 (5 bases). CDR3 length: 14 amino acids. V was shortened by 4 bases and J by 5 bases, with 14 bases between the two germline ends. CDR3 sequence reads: CASSSRGAEYGYTF. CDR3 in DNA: TGTGCCAGCAGTTCAAGAGGGGCAGAGTATGGCTACACCTTC.

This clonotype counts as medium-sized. CDR3 sequence (DNA): TGTGCCAGCAGAGGGACAGGGATGAGGGGCTACACCTTC. Translating it yields CASRGTGMRGYTF. V usage is TRBV12-3 or TRBV12-4 and J usage is TRBJ1-2; 9 nucleotides agree with TRBD1. The CDR3 contains 13 residues. With 6 bases clipped from V and 8 bases from J, the junction kept 7 bases outside the gene matches.

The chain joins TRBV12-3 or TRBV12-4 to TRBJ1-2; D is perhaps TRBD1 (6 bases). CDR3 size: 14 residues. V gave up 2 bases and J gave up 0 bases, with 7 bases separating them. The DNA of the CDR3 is TGTGCCAGCAGTTTAAGGACAGCTAACTATGGCTACACCTTC. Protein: CASSLRTANYGYTF.